Below, 24 T cell receptor beta chains from the same sample are listed, as sequenced in a study of blood T cell repertoires in COVID-19. Data came from immunoSEQ multiplex PCR; TCRdb stores just in-frame clones and leaves some out. The data hold 320,000 or so clones, with about nine tenths observed a single time. The specimen was PBMCs or T cells enriched from blood (not recorded which). These receptors all stem from a man aged 60 to 75 who had recovered from COVID-19.

The V gene is TRBV2, the J gene TRBJ2-7; 8 bases align to TRBD1. This CDR3 region has 14 residues. V trimming: 4 bases; J trimming: 0 bases; junction bases outside the gene matches: 2. Germline values: CDR1 SNHLY, CDR2 FYNNEI. The CDR3 is CASSVGQDSYEQYF. In DNA, the CDR3 is TGTGCCAGCAGTGTGGGACAGGACTCCTACGAGCAGTACTTC. Combining the CDR3 with reference TRBV2 and TRBJ2-7 gives the whole variable domain EPEVTQTPSHQVTQMGQEVILRCVPISNHLYFYWYRQILGQKVEFLVSFYNNEISEKSEIFDDQFSVERPDGSNFTLKIRSTKLEDSAMYFCASSVGQDSYEQYFGPGTRLTVT.

The chain joins TRBV28 to TRBJ1-3; no reliable D call. The CDR3 has 17 residues. Trimming cost V 6 bases and J 0 bases, with 18 bases left between them. Looked up from germline, CDR1 is MDHEN and CDR2 is SYDVKM. The CDR3 loop is CASSFLPTVYSGNTIYF. The CDR3 nucleotides are TGTGCCAGCAGCTTTCTGCCCACGGTATACTCTGGAAACACCATATATTTT.

V usage is TRBV24-1 and J usage is TRBJ1-1; TRBD1 matches 7 bases. This CDR3 has 14 amino acids. J gave up 8 bases and V 3 bases, and 8 bases lay outside the gene matches. Germline CDR1 KGHDR, CDR2 SFDVKD. The DNA for the CDR3 is TGTGCCACCAGTGATAAACAGGGGCGGAGGGAAGCTTTCTTT. Amino acids: CATSDKQGRREAFF.

The rearrangement joins TRBV5-1 to TRBJ2-7, with 7 bases lining up with TRBD1. This CDR3 spans 14 amino acids. The germline V gene has CDR1 SGHRS and CDR2 YFSETQ. V dropped 4 bases and J dropped 4; count of bases not matched to a gene: 8. The DNA for the CDR3 is TGCGCCAGCAGCCCCACCGGGACAGAGTACGAGCAGTACTTC. Protein: CASSPTGTEYEQYF.

This clone turned up a few times. The chain links TRBV7-2 to TRBJ2-7, with 10 bases fitting TRBD1. Trimming took 2 bases from V and 6 from J; bases not matched to a gene: 4. CDR3 length: 14 amino acids. The germline CDR1 and CDR2 sequences are SGHTA and FQGNSA. The CDR3 protein is CASSLQWTGGEQYF. CDR3 nucleotide sequence: TGTGCCAGCAGCTTACAATGGACAGGGGGCGAGCAGTACTTC.

The CDR3 here is CAWSLTGTGKGTQYF. CDR3 coding DNA: TGTGCCTGGAGTCTAACCGGGACAGGGAAGGGGACCCAGTACTTC. This sequence joins TRBV30 and TRBJ2-5; 9 bases fit TRBD1. The length of the CDR3 is 15 residues. V lost 2 bases to trimming and J lost 7 bases; unmatched junction nucleotides: 11. Germline V lookup: CDR1 GTSNPN, CDR2 SVGIG (reference sequence).

The chain recombines TRBV7-2 with TRBJ1-2; tentatively, D is TRBD1 (5 bases). The germline V gene encodes CDR1 SGHTA and CDR2 FQGNSA. The CDR3 is 15 residues long. Trimming took off 0 bases at V and 5 bases at J, with 13 bases between the two ends. The CDR3, as DNA: TGTGCCAGCAGCTTAGCGCTAACAGGAGCATATGGCTACACCTTC. It specifies CASSLALTGAYGYTF.

The rearrangement uses TRBV10-3 and TRBJ2-7; TRBD2 matches at 10 bases. Germline assignment: CDR1 ENHRY and CDR2 SYGVKD. This CDR3 spans 15 amino acids. The V and J ends lost 0 bases and 2 bases, in that order; junction bases with no gene match: 1. CDR3 sequence reads: CAISESLAGAYEQYF. The CDR3 region has the DNA TGTGCCATCAGTGAGTCTCTAGCGGGAGCCTACGAGCAGTACTTC.

The genes are TRBV11-2 and TRBJ1-2; TRBD1 might be the D (5 bases). V lost 5 bases to trimming and J lost 2 bases, with 12 bases between them. The CDR3 sequence is 14 residues long. The germline V gene encodes CDR1 SGHAT and CDR2 FQNNGV. The CDR3 nucleotides read TGTGCCAGCAGCAGGGGTTTCGGGAACTATGGCTACACCTTC. As protein: CASSRGFGNYGYTF.

This chain links TRBV6-5 with TRBJ2-7; 8 bases match TRBD2. CDR1 MNHEY and CDR2 SVGAGI come from the germline V gene. V trimming: 2 bases; J trimming: 6 bases; junction bases outside the gene matches: 12. The CDR3 runs to 16 residues. The CDR3 sequence is CASSYPTGTRVPEQYF. The CDR3 DNA is TGTGCCAGCAGTTACCCGACCGGGACTAGGGTTCCCGAGCAGTACTTC.

This chain joins TRBV25-1 and TRBJ2-1; D remains ambiguous. The CDR3 runs 11 residues. Germline V CDR1 and CDR2: MGHDK, SYGVNS. V was pared by 4 bases and J by 8 bases, with 6 bases between. This CDR3 reads CASSALYEQFF. The CDR3 nucleotides are TGTGCCAGCAGTGCCTTGTATGAGCAGTTCTTC.

The genes are TRBV10-1 and TRBJ2-7; 10 nucleotides agree with TRBD2. Germline V CDR1 and CDR2: WNHNN, SYGVQD (reference sequence). The CDR3 spans 15 residues. The trim removed 2 bases at V and 0 bases at J, leaving 1 base unmatched. The CDR3 loop reads CASSEGLAASYEQYF. The CDR3 nucleotides read TGCGCCAGCAGTGAGGGACTAGCGGCCTCCTACGAGCAGTACTTC.

A few counts support this clone. The genes are TRBV6-1 and TRBJ2-1; 8 bases fit TRBD2. CDR3 length: 22 amino acids. The V gene's germline CDR1 is MNHNS and CDR2 SASEGT. V was clipped by 0 bases and J by 3 bases; unmatched bases: 22. The CDR3 protein is CASSEAWSRGDPGSGVYNEQFF. The CDR3 nucleotides read TGTGCCAGCAGTGAAGCCTGGAGCAGGGGCGATCCGGGTAGCGGGGTCTACAATGAGCAGTTCTTC.

The CDR3 DNA sequence: TGTGCCAGCAGCCAAGATCTACGGGGGATCCGGGAGACCCAGTACTTC. It is translated as CASSQDLRGIRETQYF. This chain connects TRBV4-2 to TRBJ2-5; weak D call: TRBD2 (6 bases). The V end lost 0 bases, the J end lost 5 bases, and 16 bases lay between the germline ends. Germline V lookup: CDR1 LGHNA, CDR2 YNFKEQ. The CDR3 is made up of 16 amino acids.

The V gene is TRBV7-9, the J gene TRBJ1-1; D is possibly TRBD1 (5 bases). The CDR3 extends over 14 amino acids. Germline V lookup: CDR1 SEHNR, CDR2 FQNEAQ (reference sequence). V was cut by 0 bases and J by 5 bases, with 10 bases left in between. CDR3 bases: TGTGCCAGCAGCTTAGCTAGGGGCGTAACTGAAGCTTTCTTT. It codes for CASSLARGVTEAFF.

The V call is TRBV28, the J call TRBJ1-1, with 7 bases matching TRBD1. The CDR3 runs to 17 residues. In germline, CDR1 is MDHEN, CDR2 SYDVKM. J was trimmed by 1 base and V by 5 bases; bases with no gene match: 13. CDR3 region: CASSPLGRGRGNTEAFF. The CDR3 DNA sequence: TGTGCCAGCAGTCCCCTTGGTAGGGGGCGCGGGAACACTGAAGCTTTCTTT.

This rearrangement joins TRBV6-5 to TRBJ2-3, with TRBD1 matching 9 bases. Trimming removed 7 bases from V and 0 bases from J; junction bases left unmatched: 5. From germline, CDR1 is MNHEY and CDR2 SVGAGI. The CDR3 loop spans 15 amino acids. CDR3 in DNA: TGTGCCAGCAACCGGGACAGGGCTAGCACAGATACGCAGTATTTT. Translating it yields CASNRDRASTDTQYF.

This clone occurred a few times. This chain joins TRBV19 and TRBJ1-2; possibly TRBD1 for D (6 bases). The length of the CDR3 is 15 residues. Germline CDR1 is LNHDA and CDR2 is SQIVND (reference sequence). Deletions cut 6 bases from V and 5 bases from J, with 19 bases between. The CDR3: CASSLPTGFEYGYTF. DNA for the CDR3: TGTGCCAGTAGCCTACCGACAGGCTTTGAGTATGGCTACACCTTC.

The V and J genes are TRBV28 and TRBJ1-2, with D perhaps matching TRBD1 (5 bases). This CDR3 has 17 amino acids. Germline V gene data show CDR1 as MDHEN and CDR2 as SYDVKM. Trimming pared 5 bases from V and 5 bases from J, leaving 24 bases between. The CDR3 sequence: CASSLTGHLGTGYGYTF. The CDR3 nucleotides are TGTGCCAGCAGTCTGACTGGACACCTGGGCACGGGTTATGGCTACACCTTC.

CDR3 residues: CASSSQGGSYEQYF. The CDR3 bases are TGTGCCAGCAGTTCACAGGGGGGCTCCTACGAGCAGTACTTC. This chain uses TRBV7-2 with TRBJ2-7, with 8 bases fitting TRBD1. The germline gives CDR1 SGHTA, CDR2 FQGNSA. V was clipped by 6 bases and J by 0 bases; unmatched bases: 4. This CDR3 spans 14 amino acids.

This sequence joins TRBV11-3 and TRBJ2-3, with D unresolved. Germline lookup yields CDR1 SGHNT and CDR2 YENEEA. This CDR3 has 12 amino acids. V lost 5 bases, J lost 6 bases, and 9 bases lay in between. The CDR3 DNA sequence: TGTGCCAGCAGCGCAACCGCGGATACGCAGTATTTT. This codes for CASSATADTQYF.

This chain uses TRBV6-5 with TRBJ1-1; D might be TRBD1 (6 bases). This CDR3 has 14 amino acids. V was shortened by 5 bases and J by 3 bases, with 13 bases between the two germline ends. The V gene's germline CDR1 is MNHEY and CDR2 SVGAGI. This chain's CDR3 is CASSRVDRHTEAFF. CDR3 sequence (DNA): TGTGCCAGCAGTCGAGTGGACAGACACACTGAAGCTTTCTTT.

The gene calls are TRBV21-1 and TRBJ1-5. TRBV21-1 is deemed a pseudogene. This CDR3 is built from 17 residues. DNA for the CDR3: TGTGCCAGCAGCAAAAACTTCGGTGGGGGGGGCAATCAGCCCCAGCATTTT. This translates into CASSKNFGGGGNQPQHF.

The J gene is TRBJ1-2, the V gene TRBV7-2; D unclear. V lost 1 base to trimming and J lost 2 bases, with 8 bases between them. The CDR3 totals 14 residues. The germline gives CDR1 SGHTA, CDR2 FQGNSA. This chain's CDR3 is CASSLGWQNYGYTF. DNA for the CDR3: TGTGCCAGCAGCTTAGGTTGGCAGAACTATGGCTACACCTTC.